The clone carrying this T cell receptor (beta chain) was counted only a few times. Its specificity is unknown. The data originate from a study of CD8 T cells in ankylosing spondylitis. The CDR3 spans 13 residues. Trimming shortened V by 0 bases and J by 3 bases, and 6 bases separated the two germline ends. The germline V gene has CDR1 SGHRS and CDR2 YFSETQ. General study findings and limits: As reported, disease-linked clones showed significant enrichment in matched ankylosing spondylitis synovial fluid. Ankylosing spondylitis blood appeared to be characterized by a TCR beta motif of 7 to 9 highly homologous variants.

Each CDR3 protein is one row after TCRdb ran MiXCR on the 5' RACE reads. The data hold 670,000 or so distinct CDR3 sequences, with 19% observed a single time. The source is a male donor with ankylosing spondylitis. J is TRBJ2-5 and V is TRBV5-1; D unclear. Sample: blood, either unsorted or a sorted T cell fraction (not recorded which). The CDR3: CASSLVSKETQYF. As DNA, the CDR3 is TGCGCCAGCAGCTTGGTTTCCAAAGAGACCCAGTACTTC.